A selection of T cell receptor beta chains follows, all from one sample in a study of brain T cells in children with intractable seizures. TCRdb's copy holds only in-frame clones and misses some; the assay was immunoSEQ multiplex PCR. The sample consists of about 340,000 clones, more than 85% of them appearing once. The sample consisted of peripheral blood, taken more than 4 months after surgery. The receptor set was obtained from a boy under three years old with tuberous sclerosis and intractable seizures. Both conserved end residues are part of each CDR3. The D gene is left open where the match is weak. For some rows the clone size is stated as once, few or many, or as a class when expanded; others skip it.

. . TRBJ2-1 TRBV18 CASSQGNEQFF TGTGCCAGCTCACAGGGGAATGAGCAGTTCTTC
. TRBD2 TRBJ2-7 TRBV12-3/TRBV12-4 CASSLAGDYEQYF TGTGCCAGCAGTCTAGCGGGAGACTACGAGCAGTACTTC
. . TRBJ1-1 TRBV6-1 CASSELFGGYTEAFF TGTGCCAGCAGTGAACTTTTTGGGGGATACACTGAAGCTTTCTTT
once . TRBJ1-6 TRBV5-1 CASSSGQRNSPLHF TGCGCCAGCAGCTCCGGACAGAGGAATTCACCCCTCCACTTT
. . TRBJ2-7 TRBV9 CASSVDRDEQYF TGTGCCAGCAGCGTAGACAGGGACGAGCAGTACTTC
. . TRBJ1-2 TRBV3-1/TRBV3-2 CASSPNRVQVYTF TGTGCCAGCAGCCCGAACAGGGTACAGGTCTACACCTTC
few . TRBJ1-2 TRBV30 CAWSGGVGYTF TGTGCCTGGAGTGGAGGGGTTGGCTACACCTTC
. TRBD1 TRBJ2-7 TRBV28 CASSLQIGGISYEQYF TGTGCCAGCAGTTTACAAATAGGGGGCATCTCCTACGAGCAGTACTTC
. . TRBJ1-2 TRBV9 CASSVAAGPYGYTF TGTGCCAGCAGCGTAGCGGCAGGACCCTATGGCTACACCTTC
. . TRBJ1-1 TRBV27 CASRVGQNTEAFF TGTGCCAGCAGAGTGGGACAGAACACTGAAGCTTTCTTT
once . TRBJ1-2 TRBV30 CAWSARDYGYTF TGTGCCTGGAGCGCCCGGGACTATGGCTACACCTTC
. TRBD2 TRBJ2-5 TRBV5-6 CASSLYYSGRAEETQYF TGTGCCAGCAGCTTATACTATAGCGGGAGGGCCGAGGAGACCCAGTACTTC
. . TRBJ2-7 TRBV14 CASSQARSYEQYF TGTGCCAGCAGCCAAGCCAGATCCTACGAGCAGTACTTC
. . TRBJ1-1 TRBV6-5 CASSYLSKASTEAFF TGTGCCAGCAGTTATCTCAGTAAGGCATCCACTGAAGCTTTCTTT
. TRBD1 TRBJ1-1 TRBV6-6 CASSLDRDTEAFF TGTGCCAGCAGCCTGGACAGGGACACTGAAGCTTTCTTT
. . TRBJ2-7 TRBV18 CASSLSGFSYEQYF TGTGCCAGCTCACTTAGCGGTTTCTCCTACGAGCAGTACTTC
. . TRBJ1-2 TRBV27 CASRDGKNYGYTF TGTGCCAGCAGGGACGGGAAAAACTATGGCTACACCTTC
. TRBD2 TRBJ2-1 TRBV4-2 CASRTGTNSYNEQFF TGTGCCAGCAGAACCGGGACTAACTCCTACAATGAGCAGTTCTTC
. TRBD2 TRBJ2-7 TRBV30 CAWRGGGKVYEQYF TGTGCCTGGAGAGGCGGGGGAAAGGTCTACGAGCAGTACTTC
. . TRBJ1-5 TRBV5-8 CASSFQGGSNQPQHF TGTGCCAGCAGCTTCCAGGGTGGTAGCAATCAGCCCCAGCATTTT
. . TRBJ1-1 TRBV6-5 CASSYPPTFF TGTGCCAGCAGTTACCCCCCGACTTTCTTT
. . TRBJ2-7 TRBV19 CASSAAGDYEQYF TGTGCCAGTAGTGCTGCCGGGGACTACGAGCAGTACTTC
. . TRBJ1-5 TRBV6-2/TRBV6-3 CASSYTGMNQPQHF TGTGCCAGCAGTTACACAGGCATGAATCAGCCCCAGCATTTT
. . TRBJ1-2 TRBV19 CASSIVTRGGYTF TGTGCCAGTAGTATAGTAACCCGCGGAGGCTACACCTTC
. TRBD1 TRBJ1-1 TRBV5-5 CASSDGQGLNTEAFF TGTGCCAGCAGCGACGGACAGGGCCTGAACACTGAAGCTTTCTTT
few . TRBJ2-1 TRBV23-1 CASSQSLSSSYNEQFF TGCGCCAGCAGTCAATCGTTATCTAGCTCCTACAATGAGCAGTTCTTC
once TRBD1 TRBJ1-5 TRBV19 CASRELRQGLNQPQHF TGTGCCAGTAGGGAACTTCGACAGGGCCTCAATCAGCCCCAGCATTTT
once . TRBJ1-1 TRBV11-3 CASSSYHSGTMNTEAFF TGTGCCAGCAGCTCTTATCATTCGGGGACTATGAACACTGAAGCTTTCTTT
. . TRBJ1-2 TRBV3-1/TRBV3-2 CASSHGKGPPSGYTF TGTGCCAGCAGCCACGGTAAAGGGCCACCCAGTGGCTACACCTTC
once TRBD1 TRBJ1-6 TRBV6-5 CASSPGTGNSPLHF TGTGCCAGCAGCCCCGGGACAGGGAATTCACCCCTCCACTTT
. . TRBJ2-1 TRBV11-2 CASSLGTGRGSYNEQFF TGTGCCAGCAGCTTAGGAACAGGGAGGGGCTCCTACAATGAGCAGTTCTTC
. . TRBJ2-7 TRBV5-6 CASSPSGTTYEQYF TGTGCCAGCAGCCCCTCGGGCACCACCTACGAGCAGTACTTC
. . TRBJ2-7 TRBV11-2 CASSLSGIAPREQYF TGTGCCAGCAGCTTATCGGGAATAGCTCCTAGAGAGCAGTACTTC
. TRBD2 TRBJ2-7 TRBV5-4 CASSPGLAGGLWEQYF TGTGCCAGCAGCCCGGGACTAGCGGGAGGACTTTGGGAGCAGTACTTC
. . TRBJ2-5 TRBV30 CAWRDAGVGETQYF TGTGCCTGGAGAGACGCAGGGGTTGGAGAGACCCAGTACTTC
. . TRBJ1-3 TRBV6-5 CASSYGRVGGNTIYF TGTGCCAGCAGTTATGGCAGGGTTGGGGGAAACACCATATATTTT
. . TRBJ1-1 TRBV19 CASSPPERNTEAFF TGTGCCAGTAGCCCCCCAGAGAGGAACACTGAAGCTTTCTTT
. TRBD2 TRBJ2-5 TRBV30 CAWSVGTSLDRETQYF TGTGCCTGGAGTGTAGGGACTAGTCTGGATAGGGAGACCCAGTACTTC
once TRBD1 TRBJ1-4 TRBV28 CASSYRGHSTNEKLFF TGTGCCAGCAGTTACAGGGGTCACTCCACTAATGAAAAACTGTTTTTT
. . TRBJ2-2 TRBV7-9 CASSSPVGGTGELFF TGTGCCAGCAGCTCCCCCGTCGGAGGTACCGGGGAGCTGTTTTTT
once . TRBJ1-3 TRBV3-1/TRBV3-2 CASSFSGNTIYF TGTGCCAGCAGCTTCTCTGGAAACACCATATATTTT
. . TRBJ1-2 TRBV27 CASSLWGHNYGYTF TGTGCCAGCAGTTTATGGGGACATAACTATGGCTACACCTTC
. . TRBJ2-7 TRBV30 CAWSHGAGAYEQYF TGTGCCTGGAGTCACGGCGCCGGGGCCTACGAGCAGTACTTC
. . TRBJ1-4 TRBV3-1/TRBV3-2 CASGAGDATNEKLFF TGTGCCAGCGGGGCAGGGGATGCAACTAATGAAAAACTGTTTTTT
. . TRBJ2-7 TRBV28 CATVNREESYEQYF TGTGCCACCGTTAACCGGGAAGAGTCCTACGAGCAGTACTTC